In its sample, the clone carrying this T cell receptor beta chain was seen once. The data stem from a study of cytomegalovirus exposure and HLA in healthy donors. Both 60 Vbeta primers and 13 Jbeta primers went into the PCR. The method was immunoSEQ multiplex PCR; TCRdb's version includes in-frame clones alone and lacks a portion of them. The sample gives approximately 240,000 clones, roughly 82% of which show up once; 5.4% is in the top ten. The clonotype comes from a woman in her thirties or forties in good health and CMV-seropositive. Sequencing was done on a sample of PBMCs.

CDR3 sequence reads: CASGWAGVSTDTQYF. In DNA, the CDR3 is TGTGCTAGTGGTTGGGCAGGCGTGAGCACAGATACGCAGTATTTT. This chain joins TRBV12-5 and TRBJ2-3, with no clear D. V was trimmed by 4 bases and J by 0 bases, leaving 11 bases between them. The CDR3 spans 15 residues. Germline CDR1 LGHNT, CDR2 FRNRAP.